This TCR beta chain was identified in a study of beta chain features in type 1 diabetes. Study-level information: All samples combined gave roughly 100,000,000 sorted cells for examination.

TCRB transcripts that were expressed got sequenced, as all of the isolated RNA had been reverse transcribed. Here immunoSEQ multiplex PCR was the method, and the copy in TCRdb shows in-frame clones only, minus some. This sample has more than 110,000 clones, with 6.9% found just once. CD4+ cells of the naive, central memory, regulatory and stem cell-like memory types were sorted via CD45RO/CCR7/CD25/CD127/CD95/CD27. Trimming took off 4 bases at V and 8 bases at J, with 9 bases between the two ends. Germline V gene sequence: CDR1 MNHEY, CDR2 SVGAGI. The CDR3 is made up of 12 amino acids. Regarding the study as a whole: The question of HLA type influencing TCRB rearrangement was one that remained unresolved here.

With respect to this clone: Its antigen is not identified.

This clonotype was obtained from a woman in her twenties or thirties in good health. V and J are TRBV6-5 and TRBJ2-1; no firm D call. Input material: central memory CD4+ T cells from blood. DNA for the CDR3: TGTGCCAGCAGTTCCCTACTCTATGAGCAGTTCTTC. Amino acids: CASSSLLYEQFF.